This T cell receptor (beta chain) was identified in a study of blood T cell repertoires in COVID-19. The ends were cut back, 4 bases at V and 3 bases at J, with 23 bases in the middle. The CDR3 loop spans 17 amino acids. Germline CDR1 SGHRS, CDR2 YFSETQ. Clones were sequenced by immunoSEQ multiplex PCR, and TCRdb holds only the in-frame ones, with some missing. The sample yields some 80,000 clones, around four fifths seen once. The chain has TRBV5-1 and TRBJ2-7; D possibly corresponds to TRBD1 (6 bases). Sequenced: peripheral blood. The TCR sequence derives from a human donor in a cohort sampled during active COVID-19. CDR3 coding DNA: TGCGCCAGCAGCCCGGGCACAGGGTACGAGAGAGGCTACGAGCAGTACTTC. It codes for CASSPGTGYERGYEQYF.